This TCR beta chain stems from a study of OX40 agonist ivuxolimab in advanced cancers. Notes on the study in general: Normalized T-cell clonal expansion was also low in a subset of nonresponders.

Profiling relied on immunoSEQ multiplex PCR, and the TCRdb table lists in-frame clones only, not all of them. The data contain under 70,000 clones, roughly 85% of them singletons. The CDR3 has 16 residues. Germline loops: CDR1 MNHEY, CDR2 SVGAGI. Trimming removed 0 bases from V and 1 base from J, with 10 bases in between. Comments on this clone: Its antigen is unidentified.

This clonotype originated in an adult with an advanced solid tumor such as melanoma, head and neck, liver or kidney cancer. The chain employs TRBV6-5 and TRBJ2-1; weak D call: TRBD2 (6 bases). Sequenced material: CD4+ or CD8+ T cells sorted from blood, taken in a trial of the OX40 agonist ivuxolimab. CDR3 sequence reads: CASSYSGGESYNEQFF. CDR3 DNA: TGTGCCAGCAGTTACTCAGGCGGGGAGTCCTACAATGAGCAGTTCTTC.